The 3 T cell receptor beta chains in this list originate from one sample, sequenced in a study of Tregs in tolerant kidney transplant recipients. Assay used: immunoSEQ multiplex PCR; TCRdb lists only in-frame clones, some missing. There are approximately 260,000 clones in the sample; roughly 84% occur only once, and over 0.5% lies in the top ten. Sequenced: CD4+ T cells from blood. The receptors were gathered from a human donor in good health.

Points on this clone: Compared with germline, one end of the junction differs, possibly owing to a read error. This chain joins TRBV6-1 and TRBJ1-2, with D tentatively TRBD1 (5 bases). The CDR3 runs 15 residues. Germline CDR1 is MNHNS and CDR2 is SASEGT. CDR3 protein: CASSEVAGSNDGYTF. In DNA form, the CDR3 reads TGTGCCAGCAGTGAAGTGGCAGGGAGTAACGATGGCTACACCTTC.

This clone was detected only once. The chain carries TRBV5-1 and TRBJ1-2; D perhaps matches TRBD1 (5 bases). Germline lookup yields CDR1 SGHRS and CDR2 YFSETQ. The germline V and J ends were trimmed by 2 bases and 7 bases, with 15 bases remaining between them. The CDR3 runs 14 residues. DNA for the CDR3: TGCGCCAGCAGCTTAATCCCCTTAAGGGGTGGCTACACCTTC. Protein sequence: CASSLIPLRGGYTF.

The chain uses TRBV11-3 and TRBJ2-2; 10 nucleotides agree with TRBD2. The V segment lost 5 bases and the J segment 0 bases; nucleotides outside the gene matches: 9. The CDR3 totals 18 residues. The germline CDR1 and CDR2 sequences are SGHNT and YENEEA. The CDR3 here is CASSQGLAGATNTGELFF. The CDR3 region has the DNA TGTGCCAGCAGCCAGGGCCTAGCGGGAGCCACGAACACCGGGGAGCTGTTTTTT.